These 30 T cell receptor beta chains share one sample of origin, sequenced in a study of cytomegalovirus exposure and HLA in healthy donors. PCR amplification relied on 60 Vbeta primers (plus 13 Jbeta primers). Sequencing was performed with immunoSEQ multiplex PCR; in TCRdb, only in-frame clones are kept and a portion is missing. This table has about 190,000 clones, around 87% appearing once. Material for sequencing was PBMCs. The receptor source for this set is a man between 25 and 39 years old in good health and CMV-seronegative.

This chain connects TRBV5-4 to TRBJ2-1; 8 positions match TRBD1. Germline CDR1 and CDR2: SGHNT and YYREEE (reference sequence). This CDR3 is built from 15 residues. The trim removed 5 bases at V and 4 bases at J, leaving 8 bases unmatched. Here the CDR3 DNA reads TGTGCCAGCAGTAAAGACAGGGGTGGTTACAATGAGCAGTTCTTC. This gives the protein CASSKDRGGYNEQFF.

The rearrangement uses TRBV30 and TRBJ1-2, with 7 bases that match TRBD1. Per germline, CDR1 GTSNPN and CDR2 SVGIG (reference sequence). Trimming cost V 3 bases and J 8 bases; bases outside gene matches: 9. The CDR3 extends over 13 amino acids. The CDR3 reads CAWRGQTVTGYTF. The DNA of the CDR3 is TGTGCCTGGAGGGGACAGACAGTTACCGGCTACACCTTC.

The table lists this clone with a few counts. This chain uses TRBV7-6 with TRBJ2-1, with 8 nucleotides matching TRBD2. This CDR3 region has 15 residues. Germline values: CDR1 SGHVS, CDR2 FNYEAQ. Trimming took 5 bases from V and 5 from J; bases not matched to a gene: 8. The CDR3 DNA sequence: TGTGCCAGCAGCCATCGGGGGGGGCTCAACAATGAGCAGTTCTTC. Its protein is CASSHRGGLNNEQFF.

In the case of this clone: One junction end disagrees with the germline gene, perhaps due to a read error. The CDR3 sequence: CASSGGLFLSYEQHF. The CDR3 nucleotides are TGTGCCAGCAGTGGAGGACTGTTCCTTTCCTACGAGCAGCACTTC. This chain connects TRBV25-1 to TRBJ2-5; D possibly corresponds to TRBD2 (5 bases). Germline CDR1 reads MGHDK; CDR2 reads SYGVNS. The CDR3 is 15 amino acids.

This clone is a singleton in its sample. J is TRBJ2-7 and V is TRBV7-2; 8 bases match TRBD2. This CDR3 is 15 amino acids long. Germline CDR1 reads SGHTA; CDR2 reads FQGNSA. Trimming removed 0 bases from V and 7 bases from J; junction bases left unmatched: 8. The CDR3 DNA sequence: TGTGCCAGCAGCTTAGCGCTTAATCGGGAGGGGGAGCAGTACTTC. Translating gives CASSLALNREGEQYF.

This clone appeared a few times. For the CDR3, the DNA is TGCGCCAGCACCCGTTCCACCGGGACTAGCACAGATACGCAGTATTTT. Translated: CASTRSTGTSTDTQYF. The chain has TRBV5-1 and TRBJ2-3; weak D call: TRBD2 (6 bases). The CDR3 spans 16 residues. The germline V and J ends were trimmed by 6 bases and 0 bases, with 17 bases remaining between them. Germline V gene data show CDR1 as SGHRS and CDR2 as YFSETQ.

J is TRBJ2-7 and V is TRBV30; tentative D call: TRBD2 (5 bases). CDR3 size: 13 residues. The germline V and J ends were trimmed by 0 bases and 7 bases, with 13 bases remaining between them. Germline loops: CDR1 GTSNPN, CDR2 SVGIG (reference sequence). The CDR3 DNA reads as TGTGCCTGGAGTGTTGCGGGTTCGGGGGAGCAGTACTTC. Translated: CAWSVAGSGEQYF.

The chain uses TRBV5-1 and TRBJ1-4; D is unclear. The CDR3 is 14 amino acids. V was cut by 4 bases and J by 0 bases, with 7 bases left in between. From germline, CDR1 is SGHRS and CDR2 YFSETQ. The CDR3: CASSPLATNEKLFF. The CDR3 DNA reads as TGCGCCAGCAGCCCCCTTGCAACTAATGAAAAACTGTTTTTT. The whole variable domain, filled in from reference TRBV5-1 and TRBJ1-4, reads KAGVTQTPRYLIKTRGQQVTLSCSPISGHRSVSWYQQTPGQGLQFLFEYFSETQRNKGNFPGRFSGRQFSNSRSEMNVSTLELGDSALYLCASSPLATNEKLFFGSGTQLSVL.

This chain connects TRBV5-4 to TRBJ2-3, with 8 positions matching TRBD2. The V and J ends lost 6 bases and 2 bases, in that order; junction bases with no gene match: 2. There are 13 residues in the CDR3. Germline CDR1 and CDR2: SGHNT and YYREEE (reference sequence). CDR3 protein: CASKRGPTDTQYF. CDR3 in DNA: TGTGCCAGCAAGCGGGGGCCCACAGATACGCAGTATTTT.

As for this clone: The junction shows a germline mismatch at one end, possibly a read error. This sequence joins TRBV7-9 and TRBJ1-2, with TRBD1 identical over 7 bases. Germline CDR1 SEHNR, CDR2 FQNEAQ (reference sequence). The CDR3 runs 18 residues. This CDR3 is CSSSPISGQAQANYGYTF. Written as DNA, the CDR3 is TGTTCCAGCAGCCCAATATCCGGACAGGCGCAAGCTAACTATGGCTACACCTTC.

This clone was seen only a few times. This chain uses TRBV2 with TRBJ2-2; no reliable D call. Trimming took off 7 bases at V and 4 bases at J, with 19 bases between the two ends. CDR3 length equals 16 residues. Per the germline V gene, CDR1 is SNHLY and CDR2 is FYNNEI. DNA of the CDR3: TGTGCCAGCAAATTGTCGCCGGCCGGGTCCACCGGGGAGCTGTTTTTT. This encodes CASKLSPAGSTGELFF.

This chain connects TRBV18 to TRBJ2-1; D unclear. Germline V gene sequence: CDR1 KGHSH, CDR2 LQKENI. The CDR3 contains 15 residues. Trimming stripped 3 bases from V and 0 bases from J, with 9 bases between. CDR3 residues: CASSPRQGSYNEQFF. In DNA, the CDR3 is TGTGCCAGCTCACCTAGACAAGGCTCCTACAATGAGCAGTTCTTC.

The chain combines TRBV5-3 with TRBJ2-1; the match to TRBD1 covers 7 bases. TRBV5-3 is designated an ORF whose function remains uncertain. This CDR3 spans 13 amino acids. Trimming cost V 6 bases and J 6 bases; bases outside gene matches: 6. The CDR3 nucleotides read TGTGCCAGAACCCAGACAGGGTGCAATGAGCAGTTCTTC. Translation gives CARTQTGCNEQFF.

The rearrangement joins TRBV11-3 to TRBJ2-7, with D perhaps matching TRBD1 (6 bases). The CDR3 length is 13 residues. The germline V gene has CDR1 SGHNT and CDR2 YENEEA. Trimming cost V 5 bases and J 4 bases, with 12 bases left between them. In DNA, the CDR3 is TGTGCCAGCAGCCGGGACACCCAGTACGAGCAGTACTTC. Translation gives CASSRDTQYEQYF.

The V call is TRBV4-1, the J call TRBJ2-5, with 8 bases aligning to TRBD2. The V and J ends lost 8 bases and 2 bases, in that order; junction bases with no gene match: 13. Germline assignment: CDR1 MGHRA and CDR2 YSYEKL. The length of the CDR3 is 16 residues. The CDR3: CASGRTELAVQETQYF. CDR3 DNA sequence: TGCGCCAGCGGACGAACGGAACTAGCGGTACAAGAGACCCAGTACTTC.

This clone was detected only once. The V call is TRBV19, the J call TRBJ2-7; perhaps TRBD1 as D (6 bases). V was shortened by 5 bases and J by 1 base, with 9 bases between the two germline ends. Germline V lookup: CDR1 LNHDA, CDR2 SQIVND (reference sequence). The CDR3 is 13 amino acids. CDR3 in amino acids: CASSPGQSYEQYF. CDR3 coding DNA: TGTGCCAGTAGTCCCGGACAGTCCTACGAGCAGTACTTC.

The CDR3 is CASSHASRGTRPMLQFF. The DNA for the CDR3 is TGCGCCAGCAGCCACGCCTCCCGAGGGACTAGACCAATGCTGCAGTTCTTC. The chain links TRBV4-1 to TRBJ2-1, with TRBD2 identical over 8 bases. This CDR3 has 17 residues. V was pared by 3 bases and J by 12 bases, with 19 bases of the junction left unmatched. Germline CDR1 and CDR2: MGHRA and YSYEKL.

The V gene is TRBV15, the J gene TRBJ2-3; D remains ambiguous. V lost 1 base and J lost 5, with 4 bases in between. CDR3 length: 12 residues. Germline V gene lookup returns CDR1 LNHNV and CDR2 YYDKDF (reference sequence). Written as DNA, the CDR3 is TGTGCCACCAGCAGAGGGCAAGATACGCAGTATTTT. The encoded protein is CATSRGQDTQYF.

This clone was seen once. This chain uses TRBV4-1 with TRBJ1-1; TRBD1 matches 8 bases. Unmatched junction bases numbered 8, after V lost 4 bases and J lost 10 bases. From germline, CDR1 is MGHRA and CDR2 YSYEKL. The CDR3 length is 13 residues. The CDR3 protein is CASSRGTGVVAFF. For the CDR3, the DNA is TGCGCCAGCAGCCGAGGGACAGGAGTGGTAGCTTTCTTT.

A few counts support this clone. This chain links TRBV9 with TRBJ2-1; tentative D call: TRBD1 (6 bases). The V and J ends lost 3 bases and 5 bases respectively, with 9 bases between them. The CDR3 is 13 amino acids. CDR1 SGDLS and CDR2 YYNGEE come from the germline V gene. DNA of the CDR3: TGTGCCAGCAGCGGGGGGCATAACAATGAGCAGTTCTTC. Encoded protein: CASSGGHNNEQFF. Combining the CDR3 with reference TRBV9 and TRBJ2-1 gives the whole variable domain DSGVTQTPKHLITATGQRVTLRCSPRSGDLSVYWYQQSLDQGLQFLIQYYNGEERAKGNILERFSAQQFPDLHSELNLSSLELGDSALYFCASSGGHNNEQFFGPGTRLTVL.

To note about this clone: The junction and the germline gene differ at one end; a read error may be behind it. At the DNA level, this CDR3 is encoded by other sequences in the same sample as well. The gene calls are TRBV7-8 and TRBJ1-6; D not resolved. Per the germline V gene, CDR1 is SGHVS and CDR2 is FQNEAQ. The CDR3 loop spans 14 amino acids. CDR3 nucleotide sequence: TGTGCCAGCAGCTTGTTAGAGGGCAATTCCCCCCTCCACTTT. Amino acids: CASSLLEGNSPLHF.

The chain links TRBV2 to TRBJ2-1, with 12 bases fitting TRBD2. J lost 7 bases, V lost 8 bases, and 15 bases had no gene match. This CDR3 is 17 amino acids long. Germline V gives CDR1 SNHLY, CDR2 FYNNEI. The CDR3 loop is CASYYEPGLAGRNEQFF. Here the CDR3 DNA reads TGTGCCAGCTACTACGAACCGGGACTAGCGGGTAGAAATGAGCAGTTCTTC.

The CDR3 spells CASSSSSFFSGNTIYF. The DNA for the CDR3 is TGTGCCAGCAGTTCCTCGAGCTTTTTCTCTGGAAACACCATATATTTT. The chain joins TRBV28 to TRBJ1-3; D not resolved. The CDR3 covers 16 residues. Germline lookup yields CDR1 MDHEN and CDR2 SYDVKM. Trimming took 4 bases from V and 0 from J, leaving 13 bases between them. The entire variable domain, with the rest obtained from reference TRBV28 and TRBJ1-3, is as follows: DVKVTQSSRYLVKRTGEKVFLECVQDMDHENMFWYRQDPGLGLRLIYFSYDVKMKEKGDIPEGYSVSREKKERFSLILESASTNQTSMYLCASSSSSFFSGNTIYFGEGSWLTVV.

The rearrangement uses TRBV7-9 and TRBJ2-6, with TRBD1 as a possible D gene (6 bases). The CDR3 runs to 16 residues. From germline, CDR1 is SEHNR and CDR2 FQNEAQ (reference sequence). Trimming left V 3 bases short and J 4 bases short, with 13 bases between. The CDR3 protein is CASSFLTGRGANVLTF. CDR3 in DNA: TGTGCCAGCAGCTTTTTAACAGGGCGCGGGGCCAACGTCCTGACTTTC.

V and J are TRBV28 and TRBJ2-7, with TRBD2 matching 9 bases. Germline V gene data show CDR1 as MDHEN and CDR2 as SYDVKM. Trimming cost V 5 bases and J 3 bases; bases outside gene matches: 5. CDR3 length: 14 amino acids. CDR3 bases: TGTGCCAGCAGTCAGACTAGCGGAGGCTACGAGCAGTACTTC. Its translation is CASSQTSGGYEQYF.

The chain couples TRBV5-1 to TRBJ2-7; D is perhaps TRBD1 (6 bases). V was trimmed by 0 bases and J by 4 bases, leaving 11 bases between them. This CDR3 region has 14 residues. Germline V gives CDR1 SGHRS, CDR2 YFSETQ. This CDR3 reads CASSLAGGGYEQYF. As DNA, the CDR3 is TGCGCCAGCAGCTTGGCTGGGGGCGGGTACGAGCAGTACTTC.

On this clone itself: Other nucleotide sequences from this sample produce the same CDR3. The genes are TRBV19 and TRBJ2-7, with D unclear. This CDR3 region has 14 residues. Germline lookup yields CDR1 LNHDA and CDR2 SQIVND (reference sequence). Trimming shortened V by 3 bases and J by 0 bases, and 9 bases separated the two germline ends. In DNA, the CDR3 is TGTGCCAGTAGTATTGGTGCAGTCTCCTACGAGCAGTACTTC. It codes for CASSIGAVSYEQYF.

The CDR3 DNA reads TGTGCCAGCAGCGTACTTGGGGGGGGGACAAGCAATGGCTACACCTTC. Amino acids: CASSVLGGGTSNGYTF. The rearrangement uses TRBV9 and TRBJ1-2; a possible D gene is TRBD1 (6 bases). Trimming pared 1 base from V and 6 bases from J, leaving 19 bases between. CDR3 length: 16 amino acids. Germline assignment: CDR1 SGDLS and CDR2 YYNGEE.

This rearrangement joins TRBV6-1 to TRBJ2-2, with D tentatively TRBD2 (6 bases). Germline-derived CDR1 and CDR2 are MNHNS and SASEGT. The CDR3 covers 17 residues. The V end was cut by 3 bases, the J end by 2 bases, with 16 bases between. CDR3 coding DNA: TGTGCCAGCAGTGAGGCATATGGAGGACTAAACACCGGGGAGCTGTTTTTT. Protein: CASSEAYGGLNTGELFF.

The chain uses TRBV4-2 and TRBJ2-3; TRBD2 aligns across 8 bases. There are 16 residues in the CDR3. Germline V CDR1 and CDR2: LGHNA, YNFKEQ. V was pared by 0 bases and J by 0 bases, with 2 bases of the junction left unmatched. CDR3 region: CASSQDLAGSTDTQYF. CDR3 DNA sequence: TGTGCCAGCAGCCAAGATTTAGCGGGGAGCACAGATACGCAGTATTTT.